This TCR beta chain was sequenced during a study of human versus mouse CDR3 diversity and MHC coevolution. Study in general: Reported immunoSEQ sensitivity was one in 200,000 T cells, with reduced amplification bias. The study's findings and limits: The lowest clonal inequality scores came from most of the three human donors.

Here immunoSEQ multiplex PCR was the method, and the copy in TCRdb shows in-frame clones only, minus some. Of tens of thousands of clones listed, approximately 94% are singletons. Worth noting for this clone: The antigen remains undetermined.

Germline-derived CDR1 and CDR2 are SGHNT and YENEEA. This CDR3 is built from 16 residues. V shed 0 bases, J shed 7 bases, and the junction held 6 bases outside the gene matches. V usage is TRBV11-3 and J usage is TRBJ2-2; 9 nucleotides line up with TRBD2. The sample was naive CD4+ T cells from blood. Stated subset: CD45RO-negative CD62L-positive naive CD4 T cells. This sequence was found in a person aged 55 to 69 in good health. Written as DNA, the CDR3 is TGTGCCAGCAGCTTAGACCAAGCGGGAGGAATCGGGGAGCTGTTTTTT. Translation gives CASSLDQAGGIGELFF.